The 6 T cell receptor beta chains below come from one sample, sequenced in a study of T-cell memory formation after mild COVID-19. TCRdb fed the 5' RACE reads into MiXCR, producing one record per CDR3 protein. The table includes some 57,000 distinct CDR3 sequences, more than 10% detected once. The sequencing input was PBMCs or a T cell subset sorted from them (not recorded which). These receptors were obtained from a man younger than 35 who had mild COVID-19 (a few samples of this study predate the infection). Cell type and time point are not known.

This clonotype was recorded many times. This chain connects TRBV6-5 to TRBJ1-1; no firm D call. Germline V lookup: CDR1 MNHEY, CDR2 SVGAGI. The CDR3 contains 14 residues. V dropped 5 bases and J dropped 1 base, with 11 bases sitting between them. This CDR3 reads CASSKRVGNTEAFF. The CDR3 DNA sequence: TGTGCCAGCAGTAAGCGGGTCGGGAACACTGAAGCTTTCTTT.

This clonotype was counted ten times or more. The V call is TRBV23-1, the J call TRBJ2-1; no firm D call. TRBV23-1 is designated an ORF whose function remains uncertain. V was clipped by 0 bases and J by 10 bases, with 16 bases between them. CDR3 size: 15 residues. CDR3 DNA sequence: TGCGCCAGCAGTCAATCGAGGCCAGGTTCCGACGAGCAGTTCTTC. Translating it yields CASSQSRPGSDEQFF.

The table lists this clonotype with a few counts. V and J are TRBV11-2 and TRBJ2-1; D not resolved. The CDR3 runs to 15 residues. The germline V gene encodes CDR1 SGHAT and CDR2 FQNNGV. V was shortened by 0 bases and J by 9 bases, with 15 bases between the two germline ends. CDR3 DNA: TGTGCCAGCAGCTTAGATCGTCTCAGCGTGACTGAGCAGTTCTTC. This encodes CASSLDRLSVTEQFF.

CDR3 sequence reads: CASTSGGATSEAFF. CDR3 in DNA: TGTGCCAGCACCTCCGGAGGGGCGACCTCTGAAGCTTTCTTT. The rearrangement joins TRBV28 to TRBJ1-1, with TRBD1 as a possible D gene (5 bases). Germline CDR1 is MDHEN and CDR2 is SYDVKM. Trimming took 7 bases from V and 6 from J, leaving 18 bases between them. There are 14 residues in the CDR3.

This clonotype was seen repeatedly, ten times or more. This chain uses TRBV20-1 with TRBJ2-7; D may be TRBD2 (5 bases). This CDR3 has 12 residues. Per germline, CDR1 DFQATT and CDR2 SNEGSKA (reference sequence). Trimming pared 1 base from V and 3 bases from J, leaving 7 bases between. The CDR3, as DNA: TGCAGTGCTAGAGTCGGGGTCTACGAGCAGTACTTC. It codes for CSARVGVYEQYF.

This clonotype is classed as medium-sized. The chain recombines TRBV4-3 with TRBJ2-4; 7 bases fit TRBD2. Germline assignment: CDR1 LGHNA and CDR2 YSLEER. CDR3 length: 14 amino acids. Germline trimming cut 4 bases from V and 1 base from J; bases unmatched to any gene: 1. CDR3 region: CASSPGGAKNIQYF. CDR3 DNA sequence: TGCGCCAGCAGCCCCGGGGGGGCCAAAAACATTCAGTACTTC.